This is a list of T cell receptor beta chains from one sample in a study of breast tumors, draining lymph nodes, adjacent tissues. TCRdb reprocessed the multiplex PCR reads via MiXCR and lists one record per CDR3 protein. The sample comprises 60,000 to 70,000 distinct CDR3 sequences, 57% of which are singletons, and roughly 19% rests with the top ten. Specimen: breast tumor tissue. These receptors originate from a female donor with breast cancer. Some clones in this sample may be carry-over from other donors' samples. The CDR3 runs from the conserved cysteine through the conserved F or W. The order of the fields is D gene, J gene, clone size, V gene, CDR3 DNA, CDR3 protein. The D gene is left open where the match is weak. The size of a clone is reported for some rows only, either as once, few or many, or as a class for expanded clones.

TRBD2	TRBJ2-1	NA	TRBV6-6	TGTGCCAGCAGCTACTTTAGTGAAGTTGTAGGACTAGCCGCAAATGAGCAGTTCTTC	CASSYFSEVVGLAANEQFF
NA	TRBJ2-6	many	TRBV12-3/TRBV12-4	TGTGCCAGCAGTCATTCTCAGGGACTTAAGGGGGCCAACGTCCTGACTTTC	CASSHSQGLKGANVLTF
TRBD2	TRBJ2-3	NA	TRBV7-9	TGTGCCAGCAGTGCTAGAGATGCTACTAGCGGAGGAGGGACAGATACGCAGTATTTT	CASSARDATSGGGTDTQYF
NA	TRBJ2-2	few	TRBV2	TGTGCCAGCAGTGACACAGGGGAGCTGTTTTTT	CASSDTGELFF
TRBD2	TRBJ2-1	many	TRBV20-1	TGCAGTGCTAGAGATACTAGCGGGAGACTCAATGAGCAGTTCTTC	CSARDTSGRLNEQFF
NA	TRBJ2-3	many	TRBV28	TGTGCCAGCAGTTTGGAATACACAGATACGCAGTATTTT	CASSLEYTDTQYF
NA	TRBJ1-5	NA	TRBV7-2	TGTGCCAGCAGCCTCGTCGGGGATCAGCCCCAGCATTTT	CASSLVGDQPQHF
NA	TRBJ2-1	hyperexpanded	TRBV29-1	TGCAGCGTTGTTTACTACTTAGGGGAGGATGAGCAGTTCTTC	CSVVYYLGEDEQFF
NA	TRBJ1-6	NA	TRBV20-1	TGCTGGGTAGGCTCCTATAATTCACCCCTCCACTTT	CWVGSYNSPLHF
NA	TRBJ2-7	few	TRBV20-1	TGCAGTGCTGCCCCGTGCTCCTACGAGCAGTACTTC	CSAAPCSYEQYF
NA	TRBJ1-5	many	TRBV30	TGTGCCTGGAGCCGGGACCGAGGGTATAGCAATCAGCCCCAGCATTTT	CAWSRDRGYSNQPQHF
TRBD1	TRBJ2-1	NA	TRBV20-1	TGCAGTGCCCCGACCCCACAGGGGGCTTCCTACAATGAGCAGTTCTTC	CSAPTPQGASYNEQFF
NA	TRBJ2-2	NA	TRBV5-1	TGCGCCAGCAGCTGGGACCCCACCGGGACGCTTAACACCGGGGAGCTGTTTTTT	CASSWDPTGTLNTGELFF
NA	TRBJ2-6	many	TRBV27	TGTGCCAGCAGCATTGTCTCCTCTGGGGCCAACGTCCTGACTTTC	CASSIVSSGANVLTF
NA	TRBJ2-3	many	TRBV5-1	TGCGCCAGCAGCTTGGTACCGGGGGCCGTCACAGATACGCAGTATTTT	CASSLVPGAVTDTQYF
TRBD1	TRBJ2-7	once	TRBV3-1	TGCGCCCGCAGCCAAGCCCGACAGGGGGCAAGAGAGCAGTACTTC	CARSQARQGAREQYF
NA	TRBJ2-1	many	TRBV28	TGTGCCAGCAGTACGGCTAGCTATAACAATGAGCAGTTCTTC	CASSTASYNNEQFF
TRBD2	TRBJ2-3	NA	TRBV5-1	TGCGCCAGCACTCCGGGACTAGCGGGATATACGCAGTATTTT	CASTPGLAGYTQYF
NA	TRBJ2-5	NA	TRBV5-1	TGCGCCAGCAGCTTAGGGATAAATTGGGGAGAGACCCAGTACTTC	CASSLGINWGETQYF
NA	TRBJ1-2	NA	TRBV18	TGTGCCAGCTCACCGTCGGAGGGATCGGACTATGGCTACACCTTC	CASSPSEGSDYGYTF
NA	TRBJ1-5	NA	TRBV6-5	TGTGCCAGCAGTCGCGGGACACGGAATCAGCCCCAGCATTTT	CASSRGTRNQPQHF
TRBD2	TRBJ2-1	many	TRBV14	TGTGCCAGCAGCCCAAAGGGGCGGGGGGGGACGAATGAGCAGTTCTTC	CASSPKGRGGTNEQFF
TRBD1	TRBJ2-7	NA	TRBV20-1	TGCAGTGCTAGGAAGGGACAGGGTCGCGAGCAGTACTTC	CSARKGQGREQYF
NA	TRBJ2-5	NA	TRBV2	TGTGCCAGCAGTGGAGGAGCGGTCTCGAAAAATGAGCAAGAGACCCAGTACTTC	CASSGGAVSKNEQETQYF
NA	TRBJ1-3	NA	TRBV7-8	TGTGCCAGCAGCTTAGTTGGGGGGGCTGGAAACACCATATATTTT	CASSLVGGAGNTIYF
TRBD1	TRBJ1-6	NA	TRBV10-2	TGCGCCAGCAGCGACGGACAGGGTGGAAATTCACCCCTCCACTTT	CASSDGQGGNSPLHF
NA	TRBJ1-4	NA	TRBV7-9	TGTGCCAGCAGCCACCTTCAGGGGTGGGACGAAAAACTGTTTTTT	CASSHLQGWDEKLFF
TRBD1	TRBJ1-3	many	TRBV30	TGTGCCGCCGGGACAGGGGGATTGGGAAACACCATATATTTT	CAAGTGGLGNTIYF
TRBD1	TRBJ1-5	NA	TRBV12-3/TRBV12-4	TGTGCCAGCAGTTCCCGGACAGGAAATAGCAATCAGCCCCAGCATTTT	CASSSRTGNSNQPQHF
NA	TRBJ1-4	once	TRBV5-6	TGTGCCAGCAGCTTGATGGGGAAATATAATGAAAAACTGTTTTTT	CASSLMGKYNEKLFF
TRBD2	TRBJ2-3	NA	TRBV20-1	TGCAGTGCTAGAGATCCTGTGGGCGGGGGGGGAAGCACAGATACGCAGTATTTT	CSARDPVGGGGSTDTQYF
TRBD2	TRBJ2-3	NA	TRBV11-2	TGTGCCAGCAGGCTAGCGGGAGCGGCTGATACGCAGTATTTT	CASRLAGAADTQYF
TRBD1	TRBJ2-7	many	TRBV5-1	TGCGCCAGCAGCCCAGGTTGGGGACAGGTCTCCTACGAGCAGTACTTC	CASSPGWGQVSYEQYF
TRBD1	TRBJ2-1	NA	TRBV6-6	TGTGCCAGCTTAGGGACAGGGGGGTACAATGAGCAGTTCTTC	CASLGTGGYNEQFF
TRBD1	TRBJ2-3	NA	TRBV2	TGTGCCAGCAGTGATCCGGGACAGAGCTCAGATACGCGGTATTTT	CASSDPGQSSDTRYF
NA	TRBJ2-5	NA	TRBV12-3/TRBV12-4	TGTGCCAGCAGTTTGGGGGGAGACTCAGAGACCCAGTACTTC	CASSLGGDSETQYF
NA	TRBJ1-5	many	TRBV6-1	TGTGCCAGCAGCCTCCTACCTTATAGCAATCAGCCCCAGCATTTT	CASSLLPYSNQPQHF
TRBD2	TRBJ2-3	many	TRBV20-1	TGCAGTGCAACCGTAGCGGGAGGGGGCACAGATACGCAGTATTTT	CSATVAGGGTDTQYF
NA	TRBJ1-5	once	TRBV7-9	TGTGCCAGCAGTCCTCGGGACGGAGATCAGCCCCAGCATTTT	CASSPRDGDQPQHF
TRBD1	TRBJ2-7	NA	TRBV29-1	TGCAGCGTTGATGACAGGGTTCTGTACGAGCAGTACTTC	CSVDDRVLYEQYF
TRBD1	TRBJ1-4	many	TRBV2	TGTGCCAGCGGGGACAGGGAAAATGAAAAACTGTTTTTT	CASGDRENEKLFF
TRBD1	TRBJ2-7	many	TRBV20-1	TGCAGTGCCACGGACAGGGCCACCTACGAGCAGTACTTC	CSATDRATYEQYF
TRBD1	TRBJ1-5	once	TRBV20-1	TGCAGTGCTTCAGGGGGGGCGGACAATCAGCCCCAGCATTTT	CSASGGADNQPQHF
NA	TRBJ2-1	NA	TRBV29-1	TGCAGCAGTTGCACGGACACCTACAATGAGCAGTTCTTC	CSSCTDTYNEQFF
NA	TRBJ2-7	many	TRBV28	TGTGCCAGCAGCCCGAGTGGGCCCCTTGGTGAGCAGTACTTC	CASSPSGPLGEQYF
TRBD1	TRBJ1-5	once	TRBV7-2	TGTGCCAGCAGCCCAACCGGGACAGGGGGGTACCAGCCCCAGCATTTT	CASSPTGTGGYQPQHF
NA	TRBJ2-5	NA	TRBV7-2	TGTGCCAGCAGCTTAGAAGTAGGTTGGGAGACCCAGTACTTC	CASSLEVGWETQYF
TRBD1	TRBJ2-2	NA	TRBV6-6	TGTGCCAGCAGTCAACAGGGGACGGGCGCCGGGGAGCTGTTTTTT	CASSQQGTGAGELFF
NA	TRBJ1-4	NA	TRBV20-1	TGCAGTGCCGAACCTTGGGACGGTGAAAAACTGTTTTTT	CSAEPWDGEKLFF
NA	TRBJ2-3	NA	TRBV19	TGTGCCAGTAGTATGGTGGGGTCCCTCGCAGATACGCAGTATTTT	CASSMVGSLADTQYF
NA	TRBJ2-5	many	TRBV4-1	TGCGCCAGCAGCCAAGATATTTGGGGAAAGACCCAGTACTTC	CASSQDIWGKTQYF
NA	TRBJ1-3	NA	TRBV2	TGTGCCAGCAGTGCACCCCCAAAGCCTGGGCTTGGAAACACCATATATTTT	CASSAPPKPGLGNTIYF
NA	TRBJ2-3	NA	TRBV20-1	TGCAGTGCGGGTCTCCTGGGGACACAGTATTTT	CSAGLLGTQYF
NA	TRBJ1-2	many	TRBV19	TGTGCCAGTAGTCCCCGTTCACTTAGCAAAATATATGGCTACACCTTC	CASSPRSLSKIYGYTF
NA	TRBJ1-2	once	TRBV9	TGTGCCAGCGGAGGGGGTTACTATGGCTACACCTTC	CASGGGYYGYTF